The 20 T cell receptor beta chains listed next were all sequenced from one sample in a study of cytomegalovirus exposure and HLA in healthy donors. PCR employed 60 Vbeta and 13 Jbeta primers. Sequenced by immunoSEQ multiplex PCR; TCRdb stores in-frame clones only, minus some. This table holds some 190,000 clones, approximately 84% found once. Sequencing was done on a sample of PBMCs. These receptors all come from a girl aged 10-17 years in good health and CMV-seropositive.

This clone showed up just a few times. V is TRBV13 and J is TRBJ2-3; maybe TRBD2 (6 bases). Deletions cut 5 bases from V and 2 bases from J, with 17 bases between. Looked up from germline, CDR1 is PRHDT and CDR2 is FYEKMQ (reference sequence). The CDR3 loop spans 16 amino acids. The CDR3 region is CASSRISGGYTDTQYF. The CDR3 bases are TGTGCCAGCAGCCGTATTAGCGGAGGATACACAGATACGCAGTATTTT. The full variable domain, its missing parts supplied by reference TRBV13 and TRBJ2-3, is AAGVIQSPRHLIKEKRETATLKCYPIPRHDTVYWYQQGPGQDPQFLISFYEKMQSDKGSIPDRFSAQQFSDYHSELNMSSLELGDSALYFCASSRISGGYTDTQYFGPGTRLTVL.

V gene TRBV7-6 combines with J gene TRBJ2-1; 10 positions agree with TRBD1. The length of the CDR3 is 15 residues. Unmatched junction bases numbered 3, after V lost 5 bases and J lost 2 bases. CDR1 and CDR2 (germline): SGHVS, FNYEAQ. The CDR3 DNA follows: TGTGCCAGCAGCGACAGGGGGCTAGCCTACAATGAGCAGTTCTTC. Translating gives CASSDRGLAYNEQFF.

This sequence joins TRBV11-3 and TRBJ2-2, with TRBD1 identical over 10 bases. CDR3 length: 16 residues. The germline gives CDR1 SGHNT, CDR2 YENEEA. V gave up 5 bases and J gave up 5 bases; unmatched junction bases: 8. The CDR3 region is CASSVTPGQGTGELFF. The CDR3 DNA reads TGTGCCAGCAGCGTCACCCCGGGACAGGGGACCGGGGAGCTGTTTTTT. Looking up the rest from reference TRBV11-3 and TRBJ2-2 gives the full variable domain: EAGVVQSPRYKIIEKKQPVAFWCNPISGHNTLYWYLQNLGQGPELLIRYENEEAVDDSQLPKDRFSAERLKGVDSTLKIQPAELGDSAVYLCASSVTPGQGTGELFFGEGSRLTVL.

This clone has only a few counts. This chain joins TRBV10-2 and TRBJ1-1, with D possibly being TRBD1 (6 bases). CDR1 and CDR2 from the germline V gene are WSHSY and SAAADI. Deletions cut 5 bases from V and 6 bases from J, with 10 bases between. This CDR3 spans 12 amino acids. CDR3 region: CASSLGAAEAFF. The CDR3 coding sequence is TGCGCCAGCAGTTTGGGGGCAGCTGAAGCTTTCTTT.

The chain couples TRBV5-4 to TRBJ2-7; the match to TRBD2 covers 7 bases. The CDR3 consists of 15 residues. Germline CDR1 SGHNT, CDR2 YYREEE (reference sequence). V shed 0 bases, J shed 3 bases, and the junction held 6 bases outside the gene matches. CDR3 residues: CASSLGSSGRYEQYF. The CDR3 DNA is TGTGCCAGCAGCTTGGGGTCTAGCGGTCGCTACGAGCAGTACTTC.

This sequence joins TRBV5-6 and TRBJ1-3; D gene ambiguous. Per germline, CDR1 SGHDT and CDR2 YYEEEE. The CDR3 length is 17 residues. Trimming left V 1 base short and J 7 bases short, with 21 bases between. In DNA form, the CDR3 reads TGTGCCAGCAGCTTGTTCGTTGGAGGCGCACGGAGGAACACCATATATTTT. Translating it yields CASSLFVGGARRNTIYF. The variable domain in full, completed from reference TRBV5-6 and TRBJ1-3, reads DAGVTQSPTHLIKTRGQQVTLRCSPKSGHDTVSWYQQALGQGPQFIFQYYEEEERQRGNFPDRFSGHQFPNYSSELNVNALLLGDSALYLCASSLFVGGARRNTIYFGEGSWLTVV.

This chain uses TRBV27 with TRBJ2-1; the match to TRBD1 covers 9 bases. Trimming took 1 base from V and 12 from J; bases not matched to a gene: 10. The germline CDR1 and CDR2 sequences are MNHEY and SMNVEV (reference sequence). This CDR3 is built from 15 residues. For the CDR3, the DNA is TGTGCCAGCAGTTTATTGGGGACAGGGTTGTTTGGGCAGTTCTTC. It specifies CASSLLGTGLFGQFF.

V is TRBV4-3 and J is TRBJ2-7, with a possible D match to TRBD2 (5 bases). Germline V gene lookup returns CDR1 LGHNA and CDR2 YSLEER. The CDR3 loop spans 15 amino acids. V dropped 0 bases and J dropped 3 bases, with 12 bases sitting between them. The CDR3 here is CASSQDTDSLYEQYF. The CDR3 DNA follows: TGCGCCAGCAGCCAAGATACGGACTCCCTCTACGAGCAGTACTTC.

V and J are TRBV6-5 and TRBJ2-1; possibly TRBD2 for D (6 bases). The CDR3 is made up of 11 amino acids. Germline V CDR1 and CDR2: MNHEY, SVGAGI. V was trimmed by 4 bases and J by 10 bases, leaving 8 bases between them. The CDR3 loop is CASSSGEEQFF. Written as DNA, the CDR3 is TGTGCCAGCAGTTCGGGGGAGGAGCAGTTCTTC.

This clone has just one count. The chain couples TRBV9 to TRBJ2-5; 12 nucleotides agree with TRBD1. Per germline, CDR1 SGDLS and CDR2 YYNGEE. The V segment lost 4 bases and the J segment 4 bases; nucleotides outside the gene matches: 8. The length of the CDR3 is 16 residues. CDR3 sequence (DNA): TGTGCCAGCAGCTACCGGGACAGGGGGCTAGGAGAGACCCAGTACTTC. It translates to CASSYRDRGLGETQYF.

V and J are TRBV29-1 and TRBJ1-2, with D possibly being TRBD1 (6 bases). Germline CDR1 and CDR2: SQVTM and ANQGSEA. This CDR3 comprises 12 residues. Trimming pared 3 bases from V and 5 bases from J, leaving 10 bases between. The CDR3 loop is CSVEGGLYGYTF. Here the CDR3 DNA reads TGCAGCGTTGAGGGGGGGCTATATGGCTACACCTTC.

V usage is TRBV4-1 and J usage is TRBJ1-1; possible D gene TRBD1, 5 bases. V was cut by 6 bases and J by 1 base, with 12 bases left in between. This CDR3 spans 14 amino acids. Germline V gene lookup returns CDR1 MGHRA and CDR2 YSYEKL. The CDR3 here is CASRWAGANTEAFF. As DNA, the CDR3 is TGCGCCAGCAGATGGGCTGGGGCGAACACTGAAGCTTTCTTT.

The chain uses TRBV5-1 and TRBJ2-7; D not resolved. Germline assignment: CDR1 SGHRS and CDR2 YFSETQ. This CDR3 is built from 11 residues. V was cut by 4 bases and J by 3 bases, with 5 bases left in between. CDR3 sequence (DNA): TGCGCCAGCAGCACAGTCTACGAGCAGTACTTC. This gives the protein CASSTVYEQYF.

This sequence joins TRBV6-5 and TRBJ1-2, with D possibly TRBD1 on 6 matching bases. Germline V gene data show CDR1 as MNHEY and CDR2 as SVGAGI. The CDR3 is 14 residues long. The V and J ends lost 5 bases and 8 bases respectively, with 18 bases between them. Here the CDR3 DNA reads TGTGCCAGCAGTCCCCAAGGGGGGGCGCGAGGCTACACCTTC. This codes for CASSPQGGARGYTF.

This clone has a single count. V is TRBV5-1 and J is TRBJ2-5, with D possibly matching TRBD1 (8 bases). Germline V gene lookup returns CDR1 SGHRS and CDR2 YFSETQ. Trimming removed 2 bases at V and 5 bases at J, with 13 bases between. The CDR3 sequence is 14 residues long. CDR3 in amino acids: CASSFYRGGETQYF. The DNA of the CDR3 is TGCGCCAGCAGCTTTTACAGGGGGGGGGAGACCCAGTACTTC. Full variable domain (rest looked up from reference TRBV5-1 and TRBJ2-5): KAGVTQTPRYLIKTRGQQVTLSCSPISGHRSVSWYQQTPGQGLQFLFEYFSETQRNKGNFPGRFSGRQFSNSRSEMNVSTLELGDSALYLCASSFYRGGETQYFGPGTRLLVL.

This clone has more than one count but fewer than ten. This rearrangement joins TRBV7-8 to TRBJ2-7; D not resolved. Germline assignment: CDR1 SGHVS and CDR2 FQNEAQ. V lost 5 bases, J lost 5 bases, and 16 bases lay in between. The CDR3 has 14 residues. CDR3 nucleotide sequence: TGTGCCAGCAGCGTGAATGTGTGGGCCGACGAGCAGTACTTC. Protein: CASSVNVWADEQYF.

The sample holds a few counts of this clone. The chain is built from TRBV2 and TRBJ1-1; tentatively, D is TRBD1 (5 bases). The CDR3 contains 13 residues. V lost 4 bases to trimming and J lost 4 bases, with 10 bases between them. The germline V gene has CDR1 SNHLY and CDR2 FYNNEI. CDR3 DNA: TGTGCCAGCAGTGCTCAGGGTAGCACTGAAGCTTTCTTT. Amino acid sequence: CASSAQGSTEAFF.

The chain couples TRBV29-1 to TRBJ2-3; D is unresolved. The length of the CDR3 is 12 residues. V lost 3 bases, J lost 0 bases, and 4 bases lay in between. Per the germline V gene, CDR1 is SQVTM and CDR2 is ANQGSEA. The DNA for the CDR3 is TGCAGCGTTGAGACTAGCACAGATACGCAGTATTTT. Amino acid sequence: CSVETSTDTQYF.

J is TRBJ2-7 and V is TRBV15; 9 nucleotides match TRBD1. The CDR3 runs 14 residues. J gave up 8 bases and V 6 bases, and 11 bases lay outside the gene matches. Per the germline V gene, CDR1 is LNHNV and CDR2 is YYDKDF (reference sequence). CDR3 DNA sequence: TGTGCCACCAGTAGGGACAGGGAATTGTATAAGCAGTACTTC. This codes for CATSRDRELYKQYF.

The chain combines TRBV5-1 with TRBJ2-7; possibly TRBD1 for D (5 bases). Germline V CDR1 and CDR2: SGHRS, YFSETQ. The CDR3 is made up of 14 amino acids. V was cut by 0 bases and J by 3 bases, with 10 bases left in between. DNA for the CDR3: TGCGCCAGCAGCTTGGACCCCGACAGCTACGAGCAGTACTTC. Translation: CASSLDPDSYEQYF.